The T cell receptor (beta chain) described here comes from a study of T cells in Graves' hyperthyroidism and ophthalmopathy. It was RNA transcripts that yielded the amplified TCR beta CDR3 regions. HTBI primers drove first-round RT-PCR of the TCR CDR3. TCRdb redid the calling of the multiplex PCR reads with MiXCR, one entry per CDR3 protein. The sample includes around 620,000 distinct CDR3 sequences, approximately 15% of them seen just once. With duration under 3 months, ophthalmopathy was active: Clinical Activity Score at least 3, NOSPECS at least 4. Diagnosis relied on clinical symptoms, serum thyroxine and TRAb, thyroid ultrasound and orbital computed tomography. Study-wide findings and caveats: A model of 13 V-J pairs discriminated ophthalmopathy from stable hyperthyroidism. Most expanded thyroid clonotypes above 0.001 recurred in blood.

This clonotype was counted a few times. The antigen remains unidentified. The CDR3 covers 15 residues. Trimming took 2 bases from V and 5 from J, leaving 15 bases between them. In germline, CDR1 is MNHEY, CDR2 SVGEGT. The TCR originated in a woman under 30 with Graves' ophthalmopathy. V and J are TRBV6-2 or TRBV6-3 and TRBJ1-1; perhaps TRBD1 as D (5 bases). The sequenced sample consisted of blood. In DNA, the CDR3 is TGTGCCAGCAGTTACATCGGGGGGAGCGAAACTGAAGCTTTCTTT. Protein: CASSYIGGSETEAFF.